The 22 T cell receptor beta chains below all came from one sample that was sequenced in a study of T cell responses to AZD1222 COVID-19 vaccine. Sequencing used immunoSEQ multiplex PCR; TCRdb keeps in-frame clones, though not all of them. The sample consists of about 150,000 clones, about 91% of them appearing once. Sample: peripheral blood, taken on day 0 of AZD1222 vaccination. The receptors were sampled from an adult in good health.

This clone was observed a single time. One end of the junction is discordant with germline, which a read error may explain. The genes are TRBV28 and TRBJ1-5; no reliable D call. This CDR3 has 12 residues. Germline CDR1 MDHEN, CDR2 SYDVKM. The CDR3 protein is CASSPLDGPGGF. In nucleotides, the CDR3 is TGTGCCAGCAGCCCCTTGGACGGACCCGGTGGGTTT.

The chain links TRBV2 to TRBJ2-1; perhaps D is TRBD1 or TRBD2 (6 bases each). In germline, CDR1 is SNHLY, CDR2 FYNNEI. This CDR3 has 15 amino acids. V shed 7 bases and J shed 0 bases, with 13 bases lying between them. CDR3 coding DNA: TGTGCCAGCATGGGGGGCGGAGGCTCCTACAATGAGCAGTTCTTC. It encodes CASMGGGGSYNEQFF.

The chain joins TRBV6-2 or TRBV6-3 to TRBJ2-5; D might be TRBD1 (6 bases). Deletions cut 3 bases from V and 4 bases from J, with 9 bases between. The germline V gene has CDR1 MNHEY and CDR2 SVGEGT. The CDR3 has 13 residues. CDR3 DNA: TGTGCCAGCAGTTATTTGGACAGAGAGACCCAGTACTTC. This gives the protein CASSYLDRETQYF.

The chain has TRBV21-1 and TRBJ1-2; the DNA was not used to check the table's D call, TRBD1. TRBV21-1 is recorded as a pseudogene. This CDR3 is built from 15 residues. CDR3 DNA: TGTGCCAGCAGCGAACCGGGACAGGGGGATAATGGCTACACCTTC. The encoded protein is CASSEPGQGDNGYTF.

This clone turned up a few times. DNA of the CDR3: TGTGCCACCAGCGGAATCTTAACAGGGGTCCTTCAGCCCCAGCATTTT. This sequence encodes CATSGILTGVLQPQHF. The chain couples TRBV15 to TRBJ1-5; the match to TRBD1 covers 7 bases. The germline V gene encodes CDR1 LNHNV and CDR2 YYDKDF (reference sequence). The trim removed 5 bases at V and 6 bases at J, leaving 13 bases unmatched. The CDR3 has 16 residues.

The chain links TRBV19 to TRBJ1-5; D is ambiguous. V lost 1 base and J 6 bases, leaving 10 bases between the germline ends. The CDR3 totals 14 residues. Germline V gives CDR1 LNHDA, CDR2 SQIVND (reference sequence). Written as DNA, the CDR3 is TGTGCCAGTAGTATAGGAGGGAAGGGTCAGCCCCAGCATTTT. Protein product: CASSIGGKGQPQHF.

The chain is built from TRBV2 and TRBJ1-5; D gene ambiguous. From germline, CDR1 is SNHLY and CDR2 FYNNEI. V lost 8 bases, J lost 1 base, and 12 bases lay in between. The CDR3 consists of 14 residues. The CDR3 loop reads CASLSGPSNQPQHF. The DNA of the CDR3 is TGTGCCAGCTTGTCGGGTCCGAGCAATCAGCCCCAGCATTTT.

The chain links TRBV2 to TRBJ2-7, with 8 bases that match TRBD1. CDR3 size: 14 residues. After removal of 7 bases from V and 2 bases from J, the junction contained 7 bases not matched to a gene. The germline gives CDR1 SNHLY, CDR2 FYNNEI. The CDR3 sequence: CASNRQGIAYEQYF. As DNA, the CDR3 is TGTGCCAGCAACCGACAGGGGATCGCCTACGAGCAGTACTTC.

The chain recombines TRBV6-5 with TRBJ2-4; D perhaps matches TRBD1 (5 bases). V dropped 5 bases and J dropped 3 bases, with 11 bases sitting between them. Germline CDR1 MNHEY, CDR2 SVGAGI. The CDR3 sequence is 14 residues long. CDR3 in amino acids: CASSQGNFKNIQYF. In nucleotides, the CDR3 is TGTGCCAGCAGTCAGGGAAATTTCAAAAACATTCAGTACTTC.

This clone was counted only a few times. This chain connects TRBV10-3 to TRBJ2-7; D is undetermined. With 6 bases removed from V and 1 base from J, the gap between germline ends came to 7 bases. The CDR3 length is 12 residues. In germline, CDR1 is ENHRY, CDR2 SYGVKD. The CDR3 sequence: CAIRDGSYEQYF. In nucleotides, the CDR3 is TGTGCCATCAGGGACGGTTCCTACGAGCAGTACTTC.

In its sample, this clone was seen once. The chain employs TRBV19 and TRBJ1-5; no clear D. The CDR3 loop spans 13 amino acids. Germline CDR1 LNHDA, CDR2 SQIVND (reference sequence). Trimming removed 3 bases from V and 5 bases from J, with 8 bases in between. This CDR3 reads CASSIPSYQPQHF. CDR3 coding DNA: TGTGCCAGTAGTATTCCCAGCTATCAGCCCCAGCATTTT. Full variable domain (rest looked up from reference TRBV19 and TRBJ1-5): DGGITQSPKYLFRKEGQNVTLSCEQNLNHDAMYWYRQDPGQGLRLIYYSQIVNDFQKGDIAEGYSVSREKKESFPLTVTSAQKNPTAFYLCASSIPSYQPQHFGDGTRLSIL.

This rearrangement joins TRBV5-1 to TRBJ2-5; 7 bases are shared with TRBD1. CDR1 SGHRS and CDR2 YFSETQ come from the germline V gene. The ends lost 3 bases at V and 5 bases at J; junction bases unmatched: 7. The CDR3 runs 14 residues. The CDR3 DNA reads TGCGCCAGCAGCTCCGGACAGGAAGGGGAGACCCAGTACTTC. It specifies CASSSGQEGETQYF.

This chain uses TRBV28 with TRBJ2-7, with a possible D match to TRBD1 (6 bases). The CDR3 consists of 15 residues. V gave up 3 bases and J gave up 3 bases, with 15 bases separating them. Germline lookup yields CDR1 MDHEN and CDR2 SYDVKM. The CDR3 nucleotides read TGTGCCAGCAGTTTTGACCAGGGGAAGGACTACGAGCAGTACTTC. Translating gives CASSFDQGKDYEQYF.

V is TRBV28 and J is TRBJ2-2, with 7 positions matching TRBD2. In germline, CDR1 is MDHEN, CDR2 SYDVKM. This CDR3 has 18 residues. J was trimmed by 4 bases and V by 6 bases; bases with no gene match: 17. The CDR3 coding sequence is TGTGCCAGCAGCCCGTTCCCCCTTTCGACTAGCCGCACCGGGGAGCTGTTTTTT. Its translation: CASSPFPLSTSRTGELFF.

For the CDR3, the DNA is TGTGCCAGCAGTTTAGGACTACCGGGCGTCTCGAACCGAGATTACAATGAGCAGTTCTTC. As protein: CASSLGLPGVSNRDYNEQFF. The genes are TRBV27 and TRBJ2-1, with D maybe TRBD2 (6 bases). Germline values: CDR1 MNHEY, CDR2 SMNVEV (reference sequence). The CDR3 has 20 residues. V lost 2 bases, J lost 4 bases, and 27 bases lay in between.

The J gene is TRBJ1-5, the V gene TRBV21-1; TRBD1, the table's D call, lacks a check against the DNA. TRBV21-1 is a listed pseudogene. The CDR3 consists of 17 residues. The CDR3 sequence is CASSKKGREEDNQPQHF. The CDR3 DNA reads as TGTGCCAGCAGCAAAAAGGGCAGGGAAGAGGACAATCAGCCCCAGCATTTT.

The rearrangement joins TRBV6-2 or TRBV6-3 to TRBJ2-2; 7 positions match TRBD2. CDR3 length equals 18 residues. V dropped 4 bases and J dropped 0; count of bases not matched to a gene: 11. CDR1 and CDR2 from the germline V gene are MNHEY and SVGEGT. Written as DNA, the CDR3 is TGTGCCAGCAGTTTTTCCCTACAAGGACTAGCGAACACCGGGGAGCTGTTTTTT. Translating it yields CASSFSLQGLANTGELFF.

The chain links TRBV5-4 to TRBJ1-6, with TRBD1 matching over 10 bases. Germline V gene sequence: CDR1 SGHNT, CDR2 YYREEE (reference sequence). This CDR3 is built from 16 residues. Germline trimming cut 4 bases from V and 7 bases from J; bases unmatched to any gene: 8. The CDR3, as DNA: TGTGCCAGCAGCCTACGGACAGGGGGAAGCAATTCACCCCTCCACTTT. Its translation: CASSLRTGGSNSPLHF.

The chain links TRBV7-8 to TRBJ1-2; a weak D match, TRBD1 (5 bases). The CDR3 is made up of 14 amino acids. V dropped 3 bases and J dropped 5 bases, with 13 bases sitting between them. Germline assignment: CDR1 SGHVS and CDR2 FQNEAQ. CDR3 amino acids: CASSLGDGGYGYTF. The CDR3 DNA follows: TGTGCCAGCAGCTTGGGGGATGGGGGGTATGGCTACACCTTC.

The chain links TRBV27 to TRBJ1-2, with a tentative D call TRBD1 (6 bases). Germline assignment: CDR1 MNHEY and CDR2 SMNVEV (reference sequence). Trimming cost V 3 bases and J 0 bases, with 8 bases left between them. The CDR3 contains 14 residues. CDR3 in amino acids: CASSLNRANYGYTF. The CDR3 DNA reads TGTGCCAGCAGTTTGAACAGGGCTAACTATGGCTACACCTTC.

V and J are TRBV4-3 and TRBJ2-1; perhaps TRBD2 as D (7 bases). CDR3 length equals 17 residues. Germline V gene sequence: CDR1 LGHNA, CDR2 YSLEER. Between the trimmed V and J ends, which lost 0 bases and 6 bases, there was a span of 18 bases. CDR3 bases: TGCGCCAGCAGCCAAGATGCGGGGGCATCCGTCCTCAATGAGCAGTTCTTC. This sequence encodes CASSQDAGASVLNEQFF.

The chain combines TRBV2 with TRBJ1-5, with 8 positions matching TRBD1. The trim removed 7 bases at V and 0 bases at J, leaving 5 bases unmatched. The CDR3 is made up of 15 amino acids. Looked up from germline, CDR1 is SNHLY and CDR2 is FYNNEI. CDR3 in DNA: TGTGCCAGCATGGACAGGGCGATTAGCAATCAGCCCCAGCATTTT. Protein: CASMDRAISNQPQHF.